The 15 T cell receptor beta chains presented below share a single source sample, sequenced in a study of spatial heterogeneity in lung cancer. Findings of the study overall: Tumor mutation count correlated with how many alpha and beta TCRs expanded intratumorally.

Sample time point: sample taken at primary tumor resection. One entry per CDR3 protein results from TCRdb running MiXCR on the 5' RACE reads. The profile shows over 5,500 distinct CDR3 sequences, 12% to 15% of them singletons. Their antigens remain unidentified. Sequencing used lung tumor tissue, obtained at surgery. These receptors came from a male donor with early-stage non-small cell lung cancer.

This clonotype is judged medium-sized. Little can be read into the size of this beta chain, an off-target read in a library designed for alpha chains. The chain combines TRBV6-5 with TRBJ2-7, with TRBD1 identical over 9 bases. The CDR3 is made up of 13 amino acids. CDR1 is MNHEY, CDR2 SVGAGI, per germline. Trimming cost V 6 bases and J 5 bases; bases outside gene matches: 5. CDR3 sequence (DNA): TGTGCCAGCAGCCGACAGGGGGAGGACGAGCAGTACTTC. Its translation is CASSRQGEDEQYF.

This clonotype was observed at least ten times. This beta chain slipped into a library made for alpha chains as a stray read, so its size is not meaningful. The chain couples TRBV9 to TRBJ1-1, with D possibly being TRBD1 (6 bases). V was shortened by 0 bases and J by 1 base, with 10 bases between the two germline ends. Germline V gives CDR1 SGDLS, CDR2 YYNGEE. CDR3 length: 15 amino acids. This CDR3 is CASSVGAGENTEAFF. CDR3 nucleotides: TGTGCCAGCAGCGTAGGGGCAGGGGAGAACACTGAAGCTTTCTTT.

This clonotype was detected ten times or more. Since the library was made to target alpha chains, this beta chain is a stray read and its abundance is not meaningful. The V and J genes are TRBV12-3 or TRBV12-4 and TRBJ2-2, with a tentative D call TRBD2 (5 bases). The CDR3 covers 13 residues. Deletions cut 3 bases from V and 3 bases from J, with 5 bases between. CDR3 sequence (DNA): TGTGCCAGCAGTTTGCGGGACACCGGGGAGCTGTTTTTT. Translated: CASSLRDTGELFF.

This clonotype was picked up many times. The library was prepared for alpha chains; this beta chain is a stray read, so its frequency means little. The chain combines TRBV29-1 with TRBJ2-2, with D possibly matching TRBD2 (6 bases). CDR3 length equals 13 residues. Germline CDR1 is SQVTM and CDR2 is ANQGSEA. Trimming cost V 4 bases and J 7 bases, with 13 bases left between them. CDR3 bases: TGCAGCGTTGTGACGGGAGCGAACGGGGAGCTGTTTTTT. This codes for CSVVTGANGELFF.

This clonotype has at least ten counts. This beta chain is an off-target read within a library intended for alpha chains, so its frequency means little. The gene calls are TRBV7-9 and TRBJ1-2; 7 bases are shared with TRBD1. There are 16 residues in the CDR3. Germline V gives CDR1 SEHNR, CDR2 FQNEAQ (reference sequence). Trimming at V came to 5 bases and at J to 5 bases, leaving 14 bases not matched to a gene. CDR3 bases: TGTGCCAGCAGCCCTACAGGGGAAGGAAGATCGTATGGCTACACCTTC. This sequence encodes CASSPTGEGRSYGYTF.

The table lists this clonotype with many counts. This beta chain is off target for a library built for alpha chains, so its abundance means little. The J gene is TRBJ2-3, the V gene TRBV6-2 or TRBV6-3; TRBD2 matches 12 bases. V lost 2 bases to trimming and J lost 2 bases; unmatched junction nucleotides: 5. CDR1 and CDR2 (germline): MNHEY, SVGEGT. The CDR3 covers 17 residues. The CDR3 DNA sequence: TGTGCCAGCAGTTACGACTGGACTAGCGGGGACACAGATACGCAGTATTTT. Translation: CASSYDWTSGDTDTQYF.

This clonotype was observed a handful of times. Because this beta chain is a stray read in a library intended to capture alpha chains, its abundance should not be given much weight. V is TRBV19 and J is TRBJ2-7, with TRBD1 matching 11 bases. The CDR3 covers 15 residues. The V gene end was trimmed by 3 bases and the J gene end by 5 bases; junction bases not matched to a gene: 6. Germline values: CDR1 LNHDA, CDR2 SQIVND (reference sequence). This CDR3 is CASSISRTGGNEQYF. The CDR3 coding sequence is TGTGCCAGTAGTATTTCCCGGACAGGGGGCAACGAGCAGTACTTC. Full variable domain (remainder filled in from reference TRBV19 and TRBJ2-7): DGGITQSPKYLFRKEGQNVTLSCEQNLNHDAMYWYRQDPGQGLRLIYYSQIVNDFQKGDIAEGYSVSREKKESFPLTVTSAQKNPTAFYLCASSISRTGGNEQYFGPGTRLTVT.

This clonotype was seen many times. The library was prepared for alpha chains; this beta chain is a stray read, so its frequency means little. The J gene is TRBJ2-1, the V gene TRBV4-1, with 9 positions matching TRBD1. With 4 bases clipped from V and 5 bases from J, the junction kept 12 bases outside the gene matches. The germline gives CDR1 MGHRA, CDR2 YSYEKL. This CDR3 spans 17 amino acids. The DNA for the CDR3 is TGCGCCAGCAGCCCGCGGGGGACAGGGAGTTTCGACAATGAGCAGTTCTTC. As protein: CASSPRGTGSFDNEQFF.

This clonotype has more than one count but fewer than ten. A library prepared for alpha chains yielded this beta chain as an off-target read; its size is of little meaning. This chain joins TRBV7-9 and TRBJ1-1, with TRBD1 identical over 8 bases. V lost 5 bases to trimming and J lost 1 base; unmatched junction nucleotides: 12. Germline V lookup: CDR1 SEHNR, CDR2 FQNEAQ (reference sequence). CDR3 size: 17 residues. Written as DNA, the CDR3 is TGTGCCAGCAGCCCGAGGGGGACAGGCTGGGAGAACACTGAAGCTTTCTTT. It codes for CASSPRGTGWENTEAFF.

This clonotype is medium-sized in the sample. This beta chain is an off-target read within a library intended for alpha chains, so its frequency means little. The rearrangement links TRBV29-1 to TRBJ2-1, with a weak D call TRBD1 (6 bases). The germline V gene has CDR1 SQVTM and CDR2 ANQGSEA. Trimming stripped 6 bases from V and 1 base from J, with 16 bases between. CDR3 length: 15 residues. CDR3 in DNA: TGCAGCGTCAACACAGGGTCACGGTCCTACAATGAGCAGTTCTTC. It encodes CSVNTGSRSYNEQFF.

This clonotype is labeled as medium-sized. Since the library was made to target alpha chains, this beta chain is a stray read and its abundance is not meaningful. The CDR3 DNA reads TGTGCCAGCAGGCGACTTTCCACTCAGGGGGAGCAGTTCTTC. This codes for CASRRLSTQGEQFF. The chain recombines TRBV6-5 with TRBJ2-1; tentatively, D is TRBD1 (6 bases). CDR3 length equals 14 residues. The V gene lost 6 bases and the J gene lost 10 bases, with 19 bases spanning the gap. Per germline, CDR1 MNHEY and CDR2 SVGAGI.

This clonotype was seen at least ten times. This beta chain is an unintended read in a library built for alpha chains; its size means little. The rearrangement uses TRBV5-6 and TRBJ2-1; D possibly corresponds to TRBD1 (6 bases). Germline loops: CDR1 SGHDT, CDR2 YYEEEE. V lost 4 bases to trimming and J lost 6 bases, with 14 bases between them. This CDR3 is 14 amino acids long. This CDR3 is CASSPIVGGNEQFF. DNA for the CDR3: TGTGCCAGCAGCCCAATTGTAGGGGGCAATGAGCAGTTCTTC.

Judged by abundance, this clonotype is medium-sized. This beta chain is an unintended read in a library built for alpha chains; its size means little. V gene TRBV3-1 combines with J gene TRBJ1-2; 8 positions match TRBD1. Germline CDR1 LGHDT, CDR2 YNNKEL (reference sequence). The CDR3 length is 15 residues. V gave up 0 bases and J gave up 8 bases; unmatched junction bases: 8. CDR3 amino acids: CASSQDRQGRGGYTF. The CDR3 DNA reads TGTGCCAGCAGCCAAGATCGACAGGGGAGGGGAGGCTACACCTTC.

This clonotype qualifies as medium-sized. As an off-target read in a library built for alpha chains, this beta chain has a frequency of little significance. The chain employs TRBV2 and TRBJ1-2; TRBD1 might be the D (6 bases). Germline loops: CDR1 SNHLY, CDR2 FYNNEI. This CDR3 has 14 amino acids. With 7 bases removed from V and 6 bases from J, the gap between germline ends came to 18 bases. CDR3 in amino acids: CASNLQGKRDGYTF. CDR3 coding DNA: TGTGCCAGCAACCTACAGGGAAAGAGGGATGGCTACACCTTC.

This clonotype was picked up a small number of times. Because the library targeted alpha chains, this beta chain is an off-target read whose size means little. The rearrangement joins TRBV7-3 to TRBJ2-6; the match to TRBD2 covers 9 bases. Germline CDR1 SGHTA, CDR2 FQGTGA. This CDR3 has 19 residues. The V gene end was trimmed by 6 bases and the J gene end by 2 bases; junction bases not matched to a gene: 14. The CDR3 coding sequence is TGTGCCAGCAGACAAAGCGGTAGCGGGAGAATAACTGGGGCCAACGTCCTGACTTTC. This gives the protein CASRQSGSGRITGANVLTF. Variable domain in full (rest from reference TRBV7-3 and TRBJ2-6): GAGVSQTPSNKVTEKGKYVELRCDPISGHTALYWYRQSLGQGPEFLIYFQGTGAADDSGLPNDRFFAVRPEGSVSTLKIQRTERGDSAVYLCASRQSGSGRITGANVLTFGAGSRLTVL.